This T cell receptor (beta chain) was obtained from a study of siplizumab effects on memory and regulatory T cells. Trimming removed 3 bases at V and 4 bases at J, with 15 bases between. Germline-derived CDR1 and CDR2 are LGHNA and YNFKEQ. The CDR3 has 15 amino acids. Libraries were prepared by immunoSEQ multiplex PCR; TCRdb keeps only in-frame clonotypes and omits some of them. Of more than 60,000 clones detected, about 92% appear once; the ten largest clones hold roughly 5.2%. This receptor was taken from a human donor in good health. The rearrangement links TRBV4-2 to TRBJ1-2; D may be TRBD1 (6 bases). The material sequenced was CD8+ T cells sorted from blood. The CDR3: CASSQAGELAYGYTF. The CDR3 nucleotides read TGTGCCAGCAGCCAGGCAGGGGAATTGGCCTATGGCTACACCTTC.